The rows below give T cell receptor beta chains drawn from one sample of a study of Graves' ophthalmopathy and Graves' hyperthyroidism. TCRdb redid the calling of the multiplex PCR reads with MiXCR, one entry per CDR3 protein. In the table there are roughly 480,000 distinct CDR3 sequences, approximately 15% of which are singletons. The specimen sequenced was blood. All receptors derive from a woman under 40 with Graves' ophthalmopathy. The CDR3 runs from the conserved cysteine through the conserved F or W. A D gene is named only where the DNA matches it firmly. For some rows the clone size is stated as once, few or many, or as a class when expanded; others skip it.

J gene | D gene | clone size | V gene | CDR3 DNA | CDR3 protein
TRBJ2-7 | TRBD1 | many | TRBV2 | TGTGCCAGCATTCACAGGGGAGAAGGTTACGAGCAGTACTTC | CASIHRGEGYEQYF
TRBJ1-2 | . | . | TRBV7-9 | TGTGCCAGCAGCTTAATCGCAGGCCAGGATGGCTACACCTTC | CASSLIAGQDGYTF
TRBJ2-7 | TRBD2 | many | TRBV6-1 | TGTGCCAGCAGTGTATGGACGGCTAGCGGGGCCTACGAGCAGTACTTC | CASSVWTASGAYEQYF
TRBJ1-6 | TRBD1 | few | TRBV7-9 | TGTGCCAGCGTCGGGACAGCCAATTCACCCCTCCACTTT | CASVGTANSPLHF
TRBJ1-6 | . | many | TRBV6-5 | TGTGCCAGCAGTTACTCGCTTCAGGCCGGGAATTCACCCCTCCACTTT | CASSYSLQAGNSPLHF
TRBJ1-1 | TRBD1 | many | TRBV6-5 | TGTGCCAGCAGTTACCAGGGACAGGGTGAAGCTTTCTTT | CASSYQGQGEAFF
TRBJ1-6 | TRBD1 | many | TRBV12-3/TRBV12-4 | TGTGCCAGCAGCTCCTTTACAGGGGGCAATTCACCCCTCCACTTT | CASSSFTGGNSPLHF
TRBJ2-2 | TRBD2 | . | TRBV15 | TGTGCCAGCAGGACTAGCGCCATGAACACCGGGGAGCTGTTTTTT | CASRTSAMNTGELFF
TRBJ2-5 | TRBD2 | many | TRBV18 | TGTGCCAGCTCACCAACGGGAGGAGGGGAGACCCAGTACTTC | CASSPTGGGETQYF
TRBJ2-7 | . | many | TRBV6-1 | TGTGCCAGCAGCGAAATGGACAGCTTCTCCTACGAGCAGTACTTC | CASSEMDSFSYEQYF
TRBJ1-2 | . | many | TRBV12-3/TRBV12-4 | TGTGCCAGCAGTAAGGACCCCACTAACTATGGCTACACCTTC | CASSKDPTNYGYTF
TRBJ2-7 | TRBD1 | many | TRBV28 | TGTGCCAGCAGTAGGGACAGGGGATGGCACGAGCAGTACTTC | CASSRDRGWHEQYF
TRBJ2-7 | . | many | TRBV12-3/TRBV12-4 | TGTGCCAGCACCGACAAAGGAGGGGCCTACGAGCAGTACTTC | CASTDKGGAYEQYF
TRBJ2-5 | . | . | TRBV27 | TGTGCCAGCAGTTTATACGGGGGGCTGGAGACCCAGTACTTC | CASSLYGGLETQYF
TRBJ2-5 | . | few | TRBV4-1 | TGCGCCAGCAGCCAATTCAGGAAAGAGACCCAGTACTTC | CASSQFRKETQYF
TRBJ1-1 | . | many | TRBV13 | TGTGCCAGCAGCAGACTGCAGGGAAGCCCTGAAGCTTTCTTT | CASSRLQGSPEAFF
TRBJ2-7 | TRBD1 | many | TRBV28 | TGTGCCACCACAGGGGGCATGGTTTACGAGCAGTACTTC | CATTGGMVYEQYF
TRBJ1-1 | . | many | TRBV6-1 | TGTGCCAGCAGCGAAGAGGGTCAAGCCACTGAAGCTTTCTTT | CASSEEGQATEAFF